This TCR beta chain stems from a study of vaccination and CD4 T cells after COVID-19. Study context: As a positive control, some control cultures were given a CEFX pool, while others were given an HIV-1 Nef pool or no peptide.

Researchers used the Oncomine TCR Beta short-read assay to sequence DNA from cultured CD4+ T cells. The template was genomic DNA from cultured CD4+ T cells. MiXCR was run by TCRdb on the PCR reads, yielding one entry per CDR3 protein. The data contain approximately 9,300 distinct CDR3 sequences, under 35% of them singletons. On this clonotype: Its antigen is currently unknown.

Treatment: approximately 11-day PBMC culture with coronavirus spike peptide pools or control peptides (ViraFEST assay). Those CD4+ T cells from the unexposed donor predate the COVID-19 pandemic (2011-2018). Probes of unexposed-donor CD4+ T cells used SARS-CoV-2 S/N and four cold-coronavirus spikes (cells permitting). The CDR3 covers 14 residues. The germline CDR1 and CDR2 sequences are MNHNS and SASEGT. The V segment lost 8 bases and the J segment 2 bases; nucleotides outside the gene matches: 7. This sequence originates from a human donor in good health. This chain connects TRBV6-1 to TRBJ1-1, with 8 bases identical to TRBD1. Input material: CD4+ T cells from blood, cultured in vitro. The chain's CDR3 is CASRTTGGNTEAFF. DNA for the CDR3: TGTGCCAGCCGGACCACAGGGGGAAACACTGAAGCTTTCTTT.